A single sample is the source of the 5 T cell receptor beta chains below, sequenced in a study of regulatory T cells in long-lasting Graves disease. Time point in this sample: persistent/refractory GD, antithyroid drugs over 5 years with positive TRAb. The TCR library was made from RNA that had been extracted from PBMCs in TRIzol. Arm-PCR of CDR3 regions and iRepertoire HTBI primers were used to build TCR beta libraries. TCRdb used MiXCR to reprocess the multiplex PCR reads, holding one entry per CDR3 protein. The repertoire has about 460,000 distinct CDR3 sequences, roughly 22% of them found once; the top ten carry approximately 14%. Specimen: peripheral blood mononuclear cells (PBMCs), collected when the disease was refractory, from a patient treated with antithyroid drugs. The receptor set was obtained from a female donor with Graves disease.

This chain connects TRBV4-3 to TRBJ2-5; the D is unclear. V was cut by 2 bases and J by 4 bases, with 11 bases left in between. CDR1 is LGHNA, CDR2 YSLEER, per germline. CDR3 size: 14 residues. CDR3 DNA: TGCGCCAGCAGCCAACAGACGATTGGAGAGACCCAGTACTTC. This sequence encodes CASSQQTIGETQYF.

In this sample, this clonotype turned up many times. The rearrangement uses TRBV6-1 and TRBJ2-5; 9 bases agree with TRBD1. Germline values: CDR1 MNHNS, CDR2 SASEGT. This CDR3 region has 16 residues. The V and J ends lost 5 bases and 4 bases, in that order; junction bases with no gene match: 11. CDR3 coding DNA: TGTGCCAGCAGTCCCTTCGGGACAGGGAAGGCAGAGACCCAGTACTTC. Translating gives CASSPFGTGKAETQYF.

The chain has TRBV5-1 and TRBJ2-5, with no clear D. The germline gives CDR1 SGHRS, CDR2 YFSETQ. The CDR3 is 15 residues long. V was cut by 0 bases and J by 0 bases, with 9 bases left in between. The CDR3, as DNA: TGCGCCAGCAGCTTGGTAAGGAGTCACCAAGAGACCCAGTACTTC. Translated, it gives CASSLVRSHQETQYF.

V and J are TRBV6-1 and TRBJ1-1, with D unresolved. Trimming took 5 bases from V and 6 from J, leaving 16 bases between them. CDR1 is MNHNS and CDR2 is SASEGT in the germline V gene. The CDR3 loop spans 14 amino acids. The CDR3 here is CASSRTGRPAEAFF. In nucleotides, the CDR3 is TGTGCCAGCAGTCGAACCGGACGGCCAGCTGAAGCTTTCTTT.

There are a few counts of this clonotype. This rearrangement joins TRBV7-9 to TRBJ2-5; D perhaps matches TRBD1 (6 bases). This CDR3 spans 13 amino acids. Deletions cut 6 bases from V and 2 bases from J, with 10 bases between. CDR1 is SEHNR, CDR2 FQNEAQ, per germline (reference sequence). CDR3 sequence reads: CASSSQGQETQYF. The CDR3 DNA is TGTGCCAGCAGTTCACAGGGACAAGAGACCCAGTACTTC.